Sequencing of this T cell receptor beta chain was carried out in a study of T cells in Graves' hyperthyroidism and ophthalmopathy. Study overall: The authors collected peripheral blood at initial diagnosis, before any treatment.

Germline V gene lookup returns CDR1 MDHEN and CDR2 SYDVKM. The CDR3 has 14 residues. The junction had 6 bases not matched to a gene; V was cut back by 9 bases and J by 1 base. RNA transcripts yielded amplified TCR beta CDR3 regions. The primer set for the first-round RT-PCR of the TCR CDR3 was HTBI. One entry per CDR3 protein results from TCRdb running MiXCR on the multiplex PCR reads. The table has hundreds of thousands of distinct CDR3 sequences, under 45% seen once. This clonotype was seen a few times. Its target is not known. General study findings and limits: The model foresaw ophthalmopathy a median 6.5 months prior to onset.

The sequence came from a woman aged 40 to 55 with Graves' hyperthyroidism. V is TRBV28 and J is TRBJ2-5, with 9 bases fitting TRBD1. The sample taken for sequencing was blood. CDR3 region: CASIRDRAQETQYF. CDR3 coding DNA: TGTGCCAGTATCCGGGACAGGGCCCAAGAGACCCAGTACTTC.